The clone carrying this TCR beta chain came up a few times. The data were obtained in a study of T cell responses to AZD1222 COVID-19 vaccine. Generated by immunoSEQ multiplex PCR, the TCRdb table keeps only in-frame clones and is missing some. Found here are 95,000 to 100,000 clones, about 81% of them singletons; the top ten hold about 14%. This clonotype originated in an adult who received the AZD1222 COVID-19 vaccine. Material: peripheral blood, obtained 28 days after the second AZD1222 dose.

CDR3 sequence reads: CASSLTSGRHNEQFF. In DNA, the CDR3 is TGTGCCAGCAGCCTGACTAGCGGGAGGCACAATGAGCAGTTCTTC. The chain joins TRBV5-4 to TRBJ2-1, with 13 bases matching TRBD2. Trimming took 4 bases from V and 5 from J; bases not matched to a gene: 3. In germline, CDR1 is SGHNT, CDR2 YYREEE (reference sequence). CDR3 length: 15 residues.